This is a list of T cell receptor beta chains from one sample in a study of T cell changes during pregnancy in multiple sclerosis. Generated by immunoSEQ multiplex PCR, the TCRdb table keeps only in-frame clones and is missing some. Altogether around 49,000 clones are present, 90% being singletons, with the ten largest covering roughly 5%. Sequenced here: peripheral blood, sampled after pregnancy. The source of these receptors is a female donor in good health, enrolled as a control in a pregnancy study. CDR3s include the opening cysteine and the closing phenylalanine or tryptophan. The D gene is left open where the match is weak. Not all rows give a size; the values are once, few, many and, for expanded clones, a class.

v_gene,j_gene,abundance,d_gene,CDR3aa,CDR3nt
TRBV13,TRBJ1-2,.,TRBD1,CASSPRDSHGYTF,TGTGCCAGCAGCCCCAGGGACAGCCATGGCTACACCTTC
TRBV5-4,TRBJ1-1,.,.,CASSPTGPEAFF,TGTGCCAGCAGCCCGACAGGCCCTGAAGCTTTCTTT
TRBV11-1,TRBJ2-5,.,TRBD2,CASSAPGGGTEETQYF,TGTGCCAGCAGCGCCCCTGGCGGGGGGACCGAAGAGACCCAGTACTTC
TRBV9,TRBJ2-3,once,TRBD2,CASSVEISGGTDTQYF,TGTGCCAGCAGCGTAGAGATTAGCGGGGGCACAGATACGCAGTATTTT
TRBV4-2,TRBJ2-5,.,.,CASSQDPWGGETQYF,TGTGCCAGCAGCCAAGATCCCTGGGGAGGAGAGACCCAGTACTTC
TRBV30,TRBJ2-3,.,TRBD2,CAWSVLAGAADTQYF,TGTGCCTGGAGTGTCCTAGCGGGAGCAGCAGATACGCAGTATTTT
TRBV2,TRBJ1-4,once,TRBD1,CASIGARDSFEKLFF,TGTGCCAGCATCGGGGCGAGGGACAGCTTTGAAAAACTGTTTTTT
TRBV4-3,TRBJ2-1,.,TRBD2,CASSLGLVNDNEQFF,TGCGCCAGCAGCTTAGGACTAGTAAACGACAATGAGCAGTTCTTC
TRBV6-6,TRBJ1-2,.,TRBD1,CASILAGQAYGYTF,TGTGCCAGTATACTCGCAGGACAGGCTTATGGCTACACCTTC
TRBV13,TRBJ2-3,.,.,CASKYSVVVGGTQYF,TGTGCCAGCAAGTACAGCGTTGTAGTGGGGGGTACGCAGTATTTT
TRBV9,TRBJ2-1,.,TRBD2,CASSARLAGGPRGGNEQFF,TGTGCCAGCAGCGCGCGACTAGCGGGGGGACCTCGCGGGGGCAATGAGCAGTTCTTC
TRBV5-1,TRBJ1-2,.,.,CASSYNRDADYGYTF,TGCGCCAGCAGCTACAACAGGGATGCGGACTATGGCTACACCTTC
TRBV7-3,TRBJ1-1,few,.,CASSSQGRTEAFF,TGTGCCAGCAGCTCTCAGGGTCGGACTGAAGCTTTCTTT